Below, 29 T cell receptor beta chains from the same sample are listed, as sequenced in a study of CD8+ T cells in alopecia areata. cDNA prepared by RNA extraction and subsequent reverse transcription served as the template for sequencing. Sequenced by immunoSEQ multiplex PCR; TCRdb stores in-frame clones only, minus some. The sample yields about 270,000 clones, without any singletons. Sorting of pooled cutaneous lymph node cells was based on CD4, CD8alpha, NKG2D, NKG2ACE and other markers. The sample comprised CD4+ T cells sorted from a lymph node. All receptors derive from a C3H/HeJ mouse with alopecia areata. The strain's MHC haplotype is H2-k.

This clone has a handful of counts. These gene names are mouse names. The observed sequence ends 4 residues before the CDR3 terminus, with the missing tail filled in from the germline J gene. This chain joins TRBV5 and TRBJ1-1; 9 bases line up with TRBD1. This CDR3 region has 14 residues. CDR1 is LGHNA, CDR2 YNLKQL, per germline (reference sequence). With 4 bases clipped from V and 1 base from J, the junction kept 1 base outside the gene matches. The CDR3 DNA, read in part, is TGTGCCAGCAGCCGGACAGGGGAAAACACA. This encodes CASSRTGENT. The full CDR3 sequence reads CASSRTGENTEVFF.

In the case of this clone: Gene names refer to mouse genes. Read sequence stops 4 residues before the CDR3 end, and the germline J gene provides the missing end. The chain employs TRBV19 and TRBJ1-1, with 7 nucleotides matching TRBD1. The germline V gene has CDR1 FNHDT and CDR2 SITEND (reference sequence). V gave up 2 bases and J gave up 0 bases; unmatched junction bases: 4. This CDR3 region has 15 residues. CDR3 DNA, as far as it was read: TGTGCCAGCAGTATCCAACAGGGGACAAACACA. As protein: CASSIQQGTNT. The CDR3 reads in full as CASSIQQGTNTEVFF.

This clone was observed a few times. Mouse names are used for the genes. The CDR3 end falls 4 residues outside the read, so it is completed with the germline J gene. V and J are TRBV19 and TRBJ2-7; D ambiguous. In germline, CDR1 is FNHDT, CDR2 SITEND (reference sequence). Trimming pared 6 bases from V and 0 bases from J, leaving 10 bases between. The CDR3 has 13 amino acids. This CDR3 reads CASIATSSYEQYF. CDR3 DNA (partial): TGTGCCAGCATCGCGACAAGCTCCTAT.

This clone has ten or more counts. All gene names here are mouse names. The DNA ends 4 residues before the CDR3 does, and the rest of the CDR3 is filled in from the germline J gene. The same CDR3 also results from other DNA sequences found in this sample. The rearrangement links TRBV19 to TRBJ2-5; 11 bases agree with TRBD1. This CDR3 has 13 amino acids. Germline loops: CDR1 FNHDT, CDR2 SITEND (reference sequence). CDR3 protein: CASSRDRGDTQYF. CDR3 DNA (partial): TGTGCCAGCAGTCGGGACAGGGGGGAC.

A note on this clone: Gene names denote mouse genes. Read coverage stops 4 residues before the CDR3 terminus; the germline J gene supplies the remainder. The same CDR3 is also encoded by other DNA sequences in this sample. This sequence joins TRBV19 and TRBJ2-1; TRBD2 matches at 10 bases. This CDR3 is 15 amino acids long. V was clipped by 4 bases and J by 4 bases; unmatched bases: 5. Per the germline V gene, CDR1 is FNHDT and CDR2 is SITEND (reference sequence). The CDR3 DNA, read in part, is TGTGCCAGCAGTCCCCGACTGGGGGGATATGCT. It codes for CASSPRLGGYA. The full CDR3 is CASSPRLGGYAEQFF.

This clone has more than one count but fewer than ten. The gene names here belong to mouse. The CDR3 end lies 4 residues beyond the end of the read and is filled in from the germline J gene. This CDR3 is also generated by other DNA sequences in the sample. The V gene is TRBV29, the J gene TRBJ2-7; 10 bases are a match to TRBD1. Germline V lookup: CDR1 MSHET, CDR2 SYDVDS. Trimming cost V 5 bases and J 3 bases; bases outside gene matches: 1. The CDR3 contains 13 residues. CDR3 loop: CASSRTGGYEQYF. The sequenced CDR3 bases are TGTGCTAGCAGTCGGACAGGGGGCTAT.

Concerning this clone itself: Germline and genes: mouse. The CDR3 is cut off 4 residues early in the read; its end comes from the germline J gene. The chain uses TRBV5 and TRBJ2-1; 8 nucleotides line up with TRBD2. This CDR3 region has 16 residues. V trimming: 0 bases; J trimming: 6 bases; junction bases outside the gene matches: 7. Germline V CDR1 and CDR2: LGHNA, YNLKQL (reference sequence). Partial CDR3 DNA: TGTGCCAGCAGCCAAGATGCTGGGGGGCTTTTTGCT. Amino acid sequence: CASSQDAGGLFA. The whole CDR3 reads CASSQDAGGLFAEQFF.

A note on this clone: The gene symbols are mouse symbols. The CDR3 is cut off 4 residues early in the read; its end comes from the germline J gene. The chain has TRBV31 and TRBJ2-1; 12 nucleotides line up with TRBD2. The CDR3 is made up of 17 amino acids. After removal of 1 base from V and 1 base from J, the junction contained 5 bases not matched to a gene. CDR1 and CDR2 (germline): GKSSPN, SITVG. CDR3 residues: CAWSRGTGGINYAEQFF. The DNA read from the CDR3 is TGTGCCTGGAGTCGGGGGACTGGGGGGATAAACTATGCT.

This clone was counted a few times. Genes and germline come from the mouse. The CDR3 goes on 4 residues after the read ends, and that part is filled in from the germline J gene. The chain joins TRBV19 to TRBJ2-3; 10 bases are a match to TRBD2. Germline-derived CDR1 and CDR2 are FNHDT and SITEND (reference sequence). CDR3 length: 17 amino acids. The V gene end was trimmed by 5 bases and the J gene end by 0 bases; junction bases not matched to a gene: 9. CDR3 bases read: TGTGCCAGCAGACCGGGACTGGGGAGCTCTAGTGCAGAA. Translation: CASRPGLGSSSAE. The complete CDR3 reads CASRPGLGSSSAETLYF.

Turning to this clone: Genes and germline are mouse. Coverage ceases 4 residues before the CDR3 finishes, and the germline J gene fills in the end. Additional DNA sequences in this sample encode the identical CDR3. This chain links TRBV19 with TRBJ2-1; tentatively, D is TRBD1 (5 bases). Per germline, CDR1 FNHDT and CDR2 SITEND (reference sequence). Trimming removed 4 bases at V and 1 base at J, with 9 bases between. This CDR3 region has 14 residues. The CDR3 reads CASSLGQNYAEQFF. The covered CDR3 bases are TGTGCCAGCAGTCTTGGACAAAACTATGCT. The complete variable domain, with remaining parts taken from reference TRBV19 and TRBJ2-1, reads GGIITQTPKFLIGQEGQKLTLKCQQNFNHDTMYWYRQDSGKGLRLIYYSITENDLQKGDLSEGYDASREKKSSFSLTVTSAQKNEMAVFLCASSLGQNYAEQFFGPGTRLTVL.

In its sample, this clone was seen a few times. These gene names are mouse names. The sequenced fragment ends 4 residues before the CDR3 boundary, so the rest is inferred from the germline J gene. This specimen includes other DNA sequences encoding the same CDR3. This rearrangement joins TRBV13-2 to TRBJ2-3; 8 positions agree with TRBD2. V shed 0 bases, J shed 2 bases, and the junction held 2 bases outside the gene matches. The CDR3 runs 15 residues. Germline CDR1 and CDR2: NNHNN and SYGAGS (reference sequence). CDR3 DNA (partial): TGTGCCAGCGGTGATGCTGGGGGGTTTGCAGAA. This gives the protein CASGDAGGFAE. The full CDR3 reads CASGDAGGFAETLYF.

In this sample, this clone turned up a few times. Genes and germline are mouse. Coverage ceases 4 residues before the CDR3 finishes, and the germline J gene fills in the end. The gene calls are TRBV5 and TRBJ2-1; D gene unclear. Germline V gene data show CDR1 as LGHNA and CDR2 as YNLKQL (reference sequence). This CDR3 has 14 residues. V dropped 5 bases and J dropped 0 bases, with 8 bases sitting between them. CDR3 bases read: TGTGCCAGCAGCGCAGAGGTTAACTATGCT. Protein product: CASSAEVNYA. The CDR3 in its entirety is CASSAEVNYAEQFF.

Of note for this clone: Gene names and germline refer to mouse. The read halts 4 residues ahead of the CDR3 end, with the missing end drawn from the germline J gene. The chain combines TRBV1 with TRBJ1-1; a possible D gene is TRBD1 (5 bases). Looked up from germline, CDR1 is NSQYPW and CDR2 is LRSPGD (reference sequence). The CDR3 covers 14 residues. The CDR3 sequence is CTCSADRRGGEVFF. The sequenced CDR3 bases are TGCACCTGCAGTGCAGATCGACGGGGGGGA.

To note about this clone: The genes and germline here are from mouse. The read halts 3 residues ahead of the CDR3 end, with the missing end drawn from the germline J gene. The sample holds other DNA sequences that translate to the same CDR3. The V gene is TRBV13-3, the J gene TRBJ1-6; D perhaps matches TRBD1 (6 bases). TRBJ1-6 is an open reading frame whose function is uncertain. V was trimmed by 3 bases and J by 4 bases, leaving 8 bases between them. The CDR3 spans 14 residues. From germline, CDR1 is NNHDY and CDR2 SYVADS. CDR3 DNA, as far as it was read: TGTGCCAGCAGTGGGACAGATTATAATTCGCCC. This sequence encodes CASSGTDYNSP. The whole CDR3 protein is CASSGTDYNSPLYF.

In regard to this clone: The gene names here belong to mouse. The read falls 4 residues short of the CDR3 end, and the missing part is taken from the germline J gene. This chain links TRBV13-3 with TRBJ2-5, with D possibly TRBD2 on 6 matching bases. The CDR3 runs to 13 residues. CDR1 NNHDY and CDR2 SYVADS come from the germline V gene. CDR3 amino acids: CASSDYWEDTQYF. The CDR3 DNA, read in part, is TGTGCCAGCAGTGATTACTGGGAAGAC.

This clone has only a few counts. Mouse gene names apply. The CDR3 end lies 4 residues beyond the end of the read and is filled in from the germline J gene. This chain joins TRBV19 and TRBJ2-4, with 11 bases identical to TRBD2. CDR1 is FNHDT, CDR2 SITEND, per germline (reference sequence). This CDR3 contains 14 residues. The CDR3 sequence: CASSSDWGGNTLYF. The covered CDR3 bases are TGTGCCAGCAGTAGCGACTGGGGGGGAAAC.

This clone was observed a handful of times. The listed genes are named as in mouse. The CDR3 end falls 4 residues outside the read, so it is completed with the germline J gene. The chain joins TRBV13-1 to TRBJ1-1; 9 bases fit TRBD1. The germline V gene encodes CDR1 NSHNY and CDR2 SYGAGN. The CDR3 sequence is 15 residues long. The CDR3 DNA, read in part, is TGTGCCAGCAGTGATCCTTGGGACAGGGAAAGA. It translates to CASSDPWDRER. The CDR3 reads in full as CASSDPWDREREVFF.

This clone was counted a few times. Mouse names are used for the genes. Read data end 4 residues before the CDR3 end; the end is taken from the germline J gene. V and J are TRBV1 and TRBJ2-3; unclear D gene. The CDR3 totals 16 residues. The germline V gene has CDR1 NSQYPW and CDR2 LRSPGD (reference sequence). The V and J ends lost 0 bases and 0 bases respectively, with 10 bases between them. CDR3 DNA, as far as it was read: TGCACCTGCAGTGCAGATTGGCAGGCTAGTGCAGAA. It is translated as CTCSADWQASAE. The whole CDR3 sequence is CTCSADWQASAETLYF.

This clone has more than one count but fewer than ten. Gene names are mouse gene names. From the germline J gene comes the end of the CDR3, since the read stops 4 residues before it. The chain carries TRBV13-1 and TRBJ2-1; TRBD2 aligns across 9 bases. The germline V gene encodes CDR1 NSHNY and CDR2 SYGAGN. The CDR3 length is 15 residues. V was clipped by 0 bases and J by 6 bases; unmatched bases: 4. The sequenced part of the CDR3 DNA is TGTGCCAGCAGTGATGATGGGGGGGCGCCTGCT. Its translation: CASSDDGGAPA. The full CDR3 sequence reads CASSDDGGAPAEQFF.

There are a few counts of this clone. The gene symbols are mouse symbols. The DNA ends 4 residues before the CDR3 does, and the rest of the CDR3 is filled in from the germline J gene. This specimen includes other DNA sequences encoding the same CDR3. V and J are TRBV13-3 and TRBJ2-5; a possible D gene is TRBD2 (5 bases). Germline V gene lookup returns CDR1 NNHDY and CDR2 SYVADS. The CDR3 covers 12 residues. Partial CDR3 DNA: TGTGCCAGCAGTGACTGGGAGGAC. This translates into CASSDWED. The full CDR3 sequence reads CASSDWEDTQYF.

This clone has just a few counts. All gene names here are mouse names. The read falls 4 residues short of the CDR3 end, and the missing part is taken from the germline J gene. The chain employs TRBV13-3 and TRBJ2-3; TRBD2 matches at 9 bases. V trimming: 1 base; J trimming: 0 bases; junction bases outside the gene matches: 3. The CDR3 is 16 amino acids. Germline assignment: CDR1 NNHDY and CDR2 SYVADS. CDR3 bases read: TGTGCCAGCAGTGATTCCTGGGGGGGAAGTGCAGAA. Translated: CASSDSWGGSAE. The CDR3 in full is CASSDSWGGSAETLYF.

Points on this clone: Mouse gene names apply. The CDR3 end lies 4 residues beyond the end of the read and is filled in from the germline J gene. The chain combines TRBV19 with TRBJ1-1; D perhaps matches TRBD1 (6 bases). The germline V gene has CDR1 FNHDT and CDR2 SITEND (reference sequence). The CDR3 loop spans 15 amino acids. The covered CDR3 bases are TGTGCCAGCAGGCCGGGACTGGGGGGCGCGGAA. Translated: CASRPGLGGAE. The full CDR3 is CASRPGLGGAEEVFF.

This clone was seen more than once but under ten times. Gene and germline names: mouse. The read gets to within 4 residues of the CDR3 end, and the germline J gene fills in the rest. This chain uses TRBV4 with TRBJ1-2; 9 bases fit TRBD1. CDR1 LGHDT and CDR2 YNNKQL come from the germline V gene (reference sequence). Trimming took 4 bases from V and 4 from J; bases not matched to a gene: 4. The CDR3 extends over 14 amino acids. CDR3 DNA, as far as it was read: TGTGCCAGCAGCTTGGACAGGGGCGGCTCC. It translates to CASSLDRGGS. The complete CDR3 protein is CASSLDRGGSDYTF.

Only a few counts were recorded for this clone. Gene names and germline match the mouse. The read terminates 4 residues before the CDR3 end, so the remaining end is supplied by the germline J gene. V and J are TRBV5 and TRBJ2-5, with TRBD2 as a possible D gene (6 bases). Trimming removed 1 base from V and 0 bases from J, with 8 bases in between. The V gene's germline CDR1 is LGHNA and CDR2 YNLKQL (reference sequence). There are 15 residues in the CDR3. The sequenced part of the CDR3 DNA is TGTGCCAGCAGCCAAGTGGGGGTTAACCAAGAC. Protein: CASSQVGVNQD. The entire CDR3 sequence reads CASSQVGVNQDTQYF.

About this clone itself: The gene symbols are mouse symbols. The sequenced CDR3 bases are TGTGCCTGGAGTCCCCGGCTGGGGGCCTAT. It yields the protein CAWSPRLGAY. The complete CDR3 reads CAWSPRLGAYEQYF. The chain combines TRBV31 with TRBJ2-7, with TRBD2 matching 7 bases. The read falls 4 residues short of the CDR3 end, and the missing part is taken from the germline J gene. Germline V gives CDR1 GKSSPN, CDR2 SITVG. The CDR3 totals 14 residues. V was clipped by 1 base and J by 2 bases; unmatched bases: 5. Complete variable domain (other parts from reference TRBV31 and TRBJ2-7): AQTIHQWPVAEIKAVGSPLSLGCTIKGKSSPNLYWYWQATGGTLQQLFYSITVGQVESVVQLNLSASRPKDDQFILSTEKLLLSHSGFYLCAWSPRLGAYEQYFGPGTRLTVL.

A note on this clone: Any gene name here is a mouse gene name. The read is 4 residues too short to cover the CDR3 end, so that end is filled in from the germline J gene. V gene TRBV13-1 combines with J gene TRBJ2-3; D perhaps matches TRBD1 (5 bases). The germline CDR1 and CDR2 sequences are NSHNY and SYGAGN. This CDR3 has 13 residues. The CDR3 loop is CASSAQGLETLYF. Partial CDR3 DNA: TGTGCCAGCAGTGCCCAGGGATTAGAA.

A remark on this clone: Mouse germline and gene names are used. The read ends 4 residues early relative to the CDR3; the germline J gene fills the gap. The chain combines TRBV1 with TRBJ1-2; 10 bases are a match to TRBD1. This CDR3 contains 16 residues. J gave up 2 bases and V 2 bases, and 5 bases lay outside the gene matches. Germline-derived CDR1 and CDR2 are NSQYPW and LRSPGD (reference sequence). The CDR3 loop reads CTCSATRTGGNSDYTF. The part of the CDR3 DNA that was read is TGCACCTGCAGTGCAACCCGGACAGGGGGGAACTCC. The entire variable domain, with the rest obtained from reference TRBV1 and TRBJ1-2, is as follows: VTLLEQNPRWRLVPRGQAVNLRCILKNSQYPWMSWYQQDLQKQLQWLFTLRSPGDKEVKSLPGADYLATRVTDTELRLQVANMSQGRTLYCTCSATRTGGNSDYTFGSGTRLLVI.

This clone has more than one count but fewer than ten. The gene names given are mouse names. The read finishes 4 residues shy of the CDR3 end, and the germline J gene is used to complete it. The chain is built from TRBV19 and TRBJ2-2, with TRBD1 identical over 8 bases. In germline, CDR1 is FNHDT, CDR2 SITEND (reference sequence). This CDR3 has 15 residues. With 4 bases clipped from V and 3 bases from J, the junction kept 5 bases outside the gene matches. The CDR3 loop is CASSSGGADTGQLYF. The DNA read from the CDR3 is TGTGCCAGCAGTTCAGGGGGCGCGGACACCGGG.

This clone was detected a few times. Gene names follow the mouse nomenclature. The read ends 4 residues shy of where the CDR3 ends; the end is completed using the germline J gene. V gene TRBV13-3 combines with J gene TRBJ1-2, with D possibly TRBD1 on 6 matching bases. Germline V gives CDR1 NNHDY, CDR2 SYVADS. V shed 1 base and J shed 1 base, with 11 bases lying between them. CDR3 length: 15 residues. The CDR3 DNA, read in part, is TGTGCCAGCAGTGATAGAGGGGGTCGAAACTCC. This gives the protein CASSDRGGRNS. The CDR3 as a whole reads CASSDRGGRNSDYTF.